Below, 9 T cell receptor beta chains from the same sample are listed, as sequenced in a study of cytomegalovirus exposure and HLA in healthy donors. A multiplex PCR was run with 60 Vbeta primers and 13 Jbeta primers. The data were produced by immunoSEQ multiplex PCR, yet TCRdb's version contains in-frame clones alone and is incomplete. The sample yields about 160,000 clones, around 69% seen once. Specimen: PBMCs. These receptors came from a woman in her twenties or thirties in good health and CMV-seronegative.

This clone has only one observation. V and J are TRBV9 and TRBJ2-1; 11 positions match TRBD1. V lost 3 bases, J lost 8 bases, and 4 bases stayed unmatched. The length of the CDR3 is 14 residues. The germline V gene has CDR1 SGDLS and CDR2 YYNGEE. As DNA, the CDR3 is TGTGCCAGCAGCGGGACAGGGGGCGCCGATGAGCAGTTCTTC. Translating it yields CASSGTGGADEQFF. Looking up the rest from reference TRBV9 and TRBJ2-1 gives the full variable domain: DSGVTQTPKHLITATGQRVTLRCSPRSGDLSVYWYQQSLDQGLQFLIQYYNGEERAKGNILERFSAQQFPDLHSELNLSSLELGDSALYFCASSGTGGADEQFFGPGTRLTVL.

This rearrangement joins TRBV7-3 to TRBJ2-7; tentatively, D is TRBD1 (5 bases). The CDR3 covers 13 residues. Germline CDR1 reads SGHTA; CDR2 reads FQGTGA. Trimming left V 2 bases short and J 6 bases short, with 11 bases between. DNA for the CDR3: TGTGCCAGCAGCTTAGAGGTAGGGGTCGAGCAGTACTTC. Translating gives CASSLEVGVEQYF.

The rearrangement links TRBV30 to TRBJ1-1; D call uncertain. CDR1 GTSNPN and CDR2 SVGIG come from the germline V gene (reference sequence). CDR3 size: 12 residues. V shed 1 base and J shed 5 bases, with 8 bases lying between them. In nucleotides, the CDR3 is TGTGCCTGGAGTGCTAGGAGGACTGAAGCTTTCTTT. It codes for CAWSARRTEAFF.

The V and J genes are TRBV15 and TRBJ1-1; TRBD1 might be the D (5 bases). The germline V gene has CDR1 LNHNV and CDR2 YYDKDF (reference sequence). Trimming left V 3 bases short and J 5 bases short, with 13 bases between. This CDR3 is 14 amino acids long. This chain's CDR3 is CATSRGLSRTEAFF. The CDR3 DNA follows: TGTGCCACCAGCAGGGGACTTTCGAGGACTGAAGCTTTCTTT.

The sample holds a few counts of this clone. This rearrangement joins TRBV18 to TRBJ2-7; tentative D call: TRBD1 (5 bases). The CDR3 sequence is 15 residues long. The germline V gene has CDR1 KGHSH and CDR2 LQKENI. V was trimmed by 0 bases and J by 5 bases, leaving 14 bases between them. The CDR3 reads CASSPPQGARNEQYF. The CDR3 coding sequence is TGTGCCAGCTCACCACCTCAGGGTGCACGAAACGAGCAGTACTTC.

The chain uses TRBV4-2 and TRBJ1-5; D gene unclear. V lost 4 bases and J 2 bases, leaving 12 bases between the germline ends. The CDR3 spans 15 residues. Germline CDR1 LGHNA, CDR2 YNFKEQ. Written as DNA, the CDR3 is TGTGCCAGCAGCCCCCAACGAGGAGGCAATCAGCCCCAGCATTTT. Encoded protein: CASSPQRGGNQPQHF.

The genes are TRBV28 and TRBJ1-5, with D possibly matching TRBD1 (6 bases). The CDR3 consists of 14 residues. From germline, CDR1 is MDHEN and CDR2 SYDVKM. Trimming shortened V by 3 bases and J by 7 bases, and 13 bases separated the two germline ends. The CDR3 nucleotides read TGTGCCAGCAGTTTCTCGGGGGGCGGACAGCCCCAGCATTTT. Amino acids: CASSFSGGGQPQHF.

This clone was detected only a few times. The rearrangement uses TRBV5-4 and TRBJ2-7; tentatively, D is TRBD1 (6 bases). CDR1 is SGHNT and CDR2 is YYREEE in the germline V gene (reference sequence). CDR3 length: 13 amino acids. Trimming cost V 2 bases and J 3 bases, with 9 bases left between them. The CDR3 loop reads CASSFGQSYEQYF. CDR3 nucleotide sequence: TGTGCCAGCAGCTTCGGACAGAGCTACGAGCAGTACTTC. Using reference TRBV5-4 and TRBJ2-7 for the parts outside the CDR3, the full variable domain is ETGVTQSPTHLIKTRGQQVTLRCSSQSGHNTVSWYQQALGQGPQFIFQYYREEENGRGNFPPRFSGLQFPNYSSELNVNALELDDSALYLCASSFGQSYEQYFGPGTRLTVT.

The chain employs TRBV15 and TRBJ2-3; no definite D call. Between the trimmed V and J ends, which lost 0 bases and 0 bases, there was a span of 7 bases. Germline loops: CDR1 LNHNV, CDR2 YYDKDF (reference sequence). This CDR3 contains 15 residues. Here the CDR3 reads CATSRDRSSTDTQYF. The DNA of the CDR3 is TGTGCCACCAGCAGAGACAGGTCTAGCACAGATACGCAGTATTTT.